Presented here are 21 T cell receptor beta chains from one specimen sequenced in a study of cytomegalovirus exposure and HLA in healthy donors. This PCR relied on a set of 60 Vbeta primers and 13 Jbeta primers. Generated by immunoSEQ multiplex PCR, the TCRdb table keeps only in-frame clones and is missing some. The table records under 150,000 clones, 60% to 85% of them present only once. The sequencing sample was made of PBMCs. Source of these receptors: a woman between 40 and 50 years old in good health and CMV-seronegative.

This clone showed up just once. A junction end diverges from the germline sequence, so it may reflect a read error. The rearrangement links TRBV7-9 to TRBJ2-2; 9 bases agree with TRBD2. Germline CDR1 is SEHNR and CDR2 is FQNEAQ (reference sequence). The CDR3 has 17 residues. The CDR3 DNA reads TGTTCCAGCAACCCACCCCGGACTAGCGACGACACCGGGGAGCTGTTTTTT. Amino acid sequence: CSSNPPRTSDDTGELFF.

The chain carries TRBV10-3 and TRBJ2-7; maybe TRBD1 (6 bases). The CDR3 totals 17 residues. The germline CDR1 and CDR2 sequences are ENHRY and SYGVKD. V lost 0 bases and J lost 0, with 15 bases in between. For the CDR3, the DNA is TGTGCCATCAGTGAGTCTCCGACAGGCCCGAGCTCCTACGAGCAGTACTTC. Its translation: CAISESPTGPSSYEQYF.

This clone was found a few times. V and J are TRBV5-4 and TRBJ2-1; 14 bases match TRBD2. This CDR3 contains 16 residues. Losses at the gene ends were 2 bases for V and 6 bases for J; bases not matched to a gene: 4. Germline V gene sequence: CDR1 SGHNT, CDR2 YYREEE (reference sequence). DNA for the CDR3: TGTGCCAGCAGCTTTCTGACTAGCGGGAGGGCCAATGAGCAGTTCTTC. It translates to CASSFLTSGRANEQFF.

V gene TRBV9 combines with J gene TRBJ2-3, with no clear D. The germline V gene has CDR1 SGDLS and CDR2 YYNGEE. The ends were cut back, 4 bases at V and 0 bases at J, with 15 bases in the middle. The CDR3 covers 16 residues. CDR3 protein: CASSFSIAESTDTQYF. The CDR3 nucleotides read TGTGCCAGCAGCTTTAGTATAGCCGAAAGCACAGATACGCAGTATTTT.

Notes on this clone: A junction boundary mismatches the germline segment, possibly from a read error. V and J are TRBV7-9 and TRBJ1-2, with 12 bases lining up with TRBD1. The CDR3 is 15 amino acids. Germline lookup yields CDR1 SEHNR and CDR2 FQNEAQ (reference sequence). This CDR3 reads CSSSLGTGGFQGYTF. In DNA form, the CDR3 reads TGTTCCAGCAGCCTCGGGACAGGGGGCTTTCAAGGCTACACCTTC.

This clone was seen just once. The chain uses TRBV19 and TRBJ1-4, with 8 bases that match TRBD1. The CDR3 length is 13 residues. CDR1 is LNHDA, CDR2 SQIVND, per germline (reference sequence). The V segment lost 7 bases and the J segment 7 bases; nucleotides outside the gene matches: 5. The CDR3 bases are TGTGCCAGTACGGACAGGGTGGTTGAAAAACTGTTTTTT. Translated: CASTDRVVEKLFF.

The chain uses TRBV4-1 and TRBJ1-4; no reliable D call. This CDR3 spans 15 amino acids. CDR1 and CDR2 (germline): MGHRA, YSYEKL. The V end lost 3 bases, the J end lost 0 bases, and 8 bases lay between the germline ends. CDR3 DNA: TGCGCCAGCAGCCATCTGGGAGCAACTAATGAAAAACTGTTTTTT. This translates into CASSHLGATNEKLFF.

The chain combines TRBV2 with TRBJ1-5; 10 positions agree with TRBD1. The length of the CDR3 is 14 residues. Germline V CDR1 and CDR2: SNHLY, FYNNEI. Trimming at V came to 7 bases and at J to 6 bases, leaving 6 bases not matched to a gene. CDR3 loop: CASILDRGSQPQHF. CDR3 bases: TGTGCCAGCATTCTGGACAGGGGGAGTCAGCCCCAGCATTTT.

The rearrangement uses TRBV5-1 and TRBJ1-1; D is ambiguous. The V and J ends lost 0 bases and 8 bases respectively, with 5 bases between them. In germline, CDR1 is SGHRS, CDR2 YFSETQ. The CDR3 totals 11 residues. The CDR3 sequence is CASSLDAEAFF. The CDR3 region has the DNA TGCGCCAGCAGCTTGGATGCGGAAGCTTTCTTT.

The CDR3 spells CASTISWEFYNQPQHF. DNA of the CDR3: TGTGCCAGCACCATCTCGTGGGAGTTTTACAATCAGCCCCAGCATTTT. The J gene is TRBJ1-5, the V gene TRBV28; no clear D gene. There are 16 residues in the CDR3. The germline V gene encodes CDR1 MDHEN and CDR2 SYDVKM. V lost 7 bases and J lost 3, with 19 bases in between.

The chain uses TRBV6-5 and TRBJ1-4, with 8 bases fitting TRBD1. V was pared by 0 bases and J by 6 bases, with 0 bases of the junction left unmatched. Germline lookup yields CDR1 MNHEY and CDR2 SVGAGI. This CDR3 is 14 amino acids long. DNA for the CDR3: TGTGCCAGCAGTTACTCGGGACAGGATGAAAAACTGTTTTTT. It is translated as CASSYSGQDEKLFF.

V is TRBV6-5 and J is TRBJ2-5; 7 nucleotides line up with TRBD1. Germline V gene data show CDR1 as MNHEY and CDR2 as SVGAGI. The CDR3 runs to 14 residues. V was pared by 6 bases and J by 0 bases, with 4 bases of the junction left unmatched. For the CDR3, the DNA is TGTGCCAGCAGCAAACAGGGGAACCAAGAGACCCAGTACTTC. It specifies CASSKQGNQETQYF.

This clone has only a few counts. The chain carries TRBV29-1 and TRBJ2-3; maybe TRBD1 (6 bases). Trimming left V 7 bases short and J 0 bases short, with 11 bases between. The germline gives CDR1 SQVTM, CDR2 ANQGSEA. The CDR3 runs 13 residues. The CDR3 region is CSATGQSTDTQYF. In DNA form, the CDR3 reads TGCAGCGCGACCGGACAGAGCACAGATACGCAGTATTTT.

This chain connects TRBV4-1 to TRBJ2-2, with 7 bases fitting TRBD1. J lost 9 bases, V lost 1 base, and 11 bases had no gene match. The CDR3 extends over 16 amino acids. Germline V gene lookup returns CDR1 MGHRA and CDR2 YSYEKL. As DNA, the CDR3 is TGCGCCAGCAGCCAAGGCCTGGGACAGAGGAGCCGGGAGCTGTTTTTT. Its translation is CASSQGLGQRSRELFF.

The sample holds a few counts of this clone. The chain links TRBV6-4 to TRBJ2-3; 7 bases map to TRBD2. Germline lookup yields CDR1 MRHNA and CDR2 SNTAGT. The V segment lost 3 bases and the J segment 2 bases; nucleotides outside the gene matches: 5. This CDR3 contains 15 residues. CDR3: CASSEGREHTDTQYF. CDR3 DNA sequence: TGTGCCAGCAGTGAGGGGCGGGAGCACACAGATACGCAGTATTTT.

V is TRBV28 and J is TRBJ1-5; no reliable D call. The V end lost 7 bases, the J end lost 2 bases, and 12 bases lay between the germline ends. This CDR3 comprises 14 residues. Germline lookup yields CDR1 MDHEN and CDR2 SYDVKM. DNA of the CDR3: TGTGCCAGCATGCGCGACACCGGCAATCAGCCCCAGCATTTT. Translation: CASMRDTGNQPQHF.

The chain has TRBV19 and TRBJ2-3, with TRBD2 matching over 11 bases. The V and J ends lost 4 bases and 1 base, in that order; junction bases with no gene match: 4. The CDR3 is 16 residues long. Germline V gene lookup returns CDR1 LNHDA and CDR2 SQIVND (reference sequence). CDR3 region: CASSSSGRARTDTQYF. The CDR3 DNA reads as TGTGCCAGTAGTAGTAGCGGGAGGGCTCGCACAGATACGCAGTATTTT.

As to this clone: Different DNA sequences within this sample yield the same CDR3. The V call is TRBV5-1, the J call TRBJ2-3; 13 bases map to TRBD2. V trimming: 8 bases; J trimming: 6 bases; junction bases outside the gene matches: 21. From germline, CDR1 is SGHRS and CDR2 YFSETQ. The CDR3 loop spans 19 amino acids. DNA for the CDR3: TGCGCCAGTAGTCCGGCGGGACTAGCGGGGACGGGATACGGGGATACGCAGTATTTT. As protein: CASSPAGLAGTGYGDTQYF.

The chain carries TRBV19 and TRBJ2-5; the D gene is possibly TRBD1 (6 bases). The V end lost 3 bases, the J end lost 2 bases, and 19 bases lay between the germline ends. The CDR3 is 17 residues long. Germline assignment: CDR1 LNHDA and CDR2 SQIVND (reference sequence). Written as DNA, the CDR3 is TGTGCCAGTAGTATGGTCCCCACAGGGTCGCGGCAAGAGACCCAGTACTTC. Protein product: CASSMVPTGSRQETQYF.

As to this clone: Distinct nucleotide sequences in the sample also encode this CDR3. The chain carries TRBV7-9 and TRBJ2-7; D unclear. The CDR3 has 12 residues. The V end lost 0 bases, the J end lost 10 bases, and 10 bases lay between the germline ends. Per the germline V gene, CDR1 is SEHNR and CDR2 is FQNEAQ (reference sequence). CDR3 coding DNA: TGTGCCAGCAGCTTAGCGCGCCAGGCCCAGTACTTC. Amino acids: CASSLARQAQYF.

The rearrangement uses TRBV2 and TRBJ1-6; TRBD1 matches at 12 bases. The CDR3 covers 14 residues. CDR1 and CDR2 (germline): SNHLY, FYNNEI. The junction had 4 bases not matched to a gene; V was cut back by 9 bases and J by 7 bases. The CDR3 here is CARGQGARNSPLHF. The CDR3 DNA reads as TGTGCCAGGGGACAGGGGGCTCGGAATTCACCCCTCCACTTT. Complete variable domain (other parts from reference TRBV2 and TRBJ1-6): EPEVTQTPSHQVTQMGQEVILRCVPISNHLYFYWYRQILGQKVEFLVSFYNNEISEKSEIFDDQFSVERPDGSNFTLKIRSTKLEDSAMYFCARGQGARNSPLHFGNGTRLTVT.